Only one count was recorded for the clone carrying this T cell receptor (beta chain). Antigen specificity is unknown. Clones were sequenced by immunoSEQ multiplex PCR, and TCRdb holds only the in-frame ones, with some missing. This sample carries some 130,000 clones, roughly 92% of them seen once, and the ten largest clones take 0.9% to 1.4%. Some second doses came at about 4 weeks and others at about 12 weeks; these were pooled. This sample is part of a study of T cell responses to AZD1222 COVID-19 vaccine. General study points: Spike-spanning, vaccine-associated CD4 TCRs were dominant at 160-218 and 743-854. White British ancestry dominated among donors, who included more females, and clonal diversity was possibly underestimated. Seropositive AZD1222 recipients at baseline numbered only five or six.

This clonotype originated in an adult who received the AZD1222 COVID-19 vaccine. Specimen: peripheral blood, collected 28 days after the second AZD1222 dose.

The DNA for the CDR3 is TGTGCCAGCAGCCAAACACAGGATCTTCCCTACAATGAGCAGTTCTTC. As protein: CASSQTQDLPYNEQFF. The genes are TRBV14 and TRBJ2-1; D may be TRBD1 (5 bases). Germline-derived CDR1 and CDR2 are SGHDN and FVKESK. The CDR3 consists of 16 residues. V was clipped by 2 bases and J by 2 bases, with 13 bases between them.